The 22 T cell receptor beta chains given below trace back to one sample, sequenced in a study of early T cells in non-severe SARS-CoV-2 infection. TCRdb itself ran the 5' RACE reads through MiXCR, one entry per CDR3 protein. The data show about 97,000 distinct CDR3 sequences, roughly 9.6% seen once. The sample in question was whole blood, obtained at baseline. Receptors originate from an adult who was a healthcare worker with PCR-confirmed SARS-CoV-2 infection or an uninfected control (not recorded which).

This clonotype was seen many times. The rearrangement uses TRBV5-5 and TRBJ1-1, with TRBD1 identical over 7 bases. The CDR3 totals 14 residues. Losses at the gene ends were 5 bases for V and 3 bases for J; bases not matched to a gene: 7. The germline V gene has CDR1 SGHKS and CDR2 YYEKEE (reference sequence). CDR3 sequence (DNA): TGTGCCAGCAGGCCGGGACAGTGGGACACTGAAGCTTTCTTT. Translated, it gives CASRPGQWDTEAFF.

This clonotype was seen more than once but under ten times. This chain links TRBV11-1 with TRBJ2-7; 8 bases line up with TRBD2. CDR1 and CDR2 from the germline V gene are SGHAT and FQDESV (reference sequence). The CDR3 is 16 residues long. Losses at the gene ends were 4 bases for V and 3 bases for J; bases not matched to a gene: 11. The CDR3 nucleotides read TGTGCCAGCAGCTCCGGGGGGGGAGGAGGTCTCTACGAGCAGTACTTC. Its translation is CASSSGGGGGLYEQYF.

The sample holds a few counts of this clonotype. CDR3 protein: CAISESAGAGNTIYF. CDR3 nucleotide sequence: TGTGCCATCAGTGAGTCCGCAGGGGCTGGAAACACCATATATTTT. The chain employs TRBV10-3 and TRBJ1-3; D may be TRBD1 (6 bases). Germline lookup yields CDR1 ENHRY and CDR2 SYGVKD. V shed 0 bases and J shed 2 bases, with 8 bases lying between them. The CDR3 loop spans 15 amino acids.

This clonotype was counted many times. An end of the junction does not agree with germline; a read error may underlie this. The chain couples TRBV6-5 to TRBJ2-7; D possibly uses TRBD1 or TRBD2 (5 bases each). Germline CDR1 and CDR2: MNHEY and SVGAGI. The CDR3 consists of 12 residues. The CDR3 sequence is CASSPPRGQGVF. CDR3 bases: TGTGCCAGCAGTCCCCCCCGGGGTCAGGGAGTCTTC.

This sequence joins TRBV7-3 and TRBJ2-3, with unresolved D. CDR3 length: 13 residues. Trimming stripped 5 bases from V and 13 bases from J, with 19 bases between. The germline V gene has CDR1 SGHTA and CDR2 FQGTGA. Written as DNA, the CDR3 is TGTGCCAGCAGCATAGATGCGGCCGACGAGAAGTATTTT. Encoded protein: CASSIDAADEKYF. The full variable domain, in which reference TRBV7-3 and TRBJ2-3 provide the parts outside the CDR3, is GAGVSQTPSNKVTEKGKYVELRCDPISGHTALYWYRQSLGQGPEFLIYFQGTGAADDSGLPNDRFFAVRPEGSVSTLKIQRTERGDSAVYLCASSIDAADEKYFGPGTRLTVL.

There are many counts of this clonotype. The CDR3 region is CASGAAYNEQFF. For the CDR3, the DNA is TGTGCCAGCGGGGCAGCGTACAATGAGCAGTTCTTC. This chain uses TRBV6-5 with TRBJ2-1; possible D gene TRBD1, 5 bases. This CDR3 contains 12 residues. The V end lost 8 bases, the J end lost 4 bases, and 9 bases lay between the germline ends. Per germline, CDR1 MNHEY and CDR2 SVGAGI.

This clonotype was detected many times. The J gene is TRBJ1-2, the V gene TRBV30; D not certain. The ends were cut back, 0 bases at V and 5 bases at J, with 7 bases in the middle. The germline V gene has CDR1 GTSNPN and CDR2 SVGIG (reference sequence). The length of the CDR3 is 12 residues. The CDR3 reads CAWSVSGYGYTF. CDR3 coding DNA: TGTGCCTGGAGTGTAAGCGGGTATGGCTACACCTTC.

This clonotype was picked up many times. The CDR3 loop is CASSFQGLGTDTQYF. The CDR3 nucleotides read TGTGCCAGCAGCTTCCAGGGTCTAGGCACAGATACGCAGTATTTT. V usage is TRBV7-2 and J usage is TRBJ2-3; D is perhaps TRBD1 (5 bases). Trimming removed 3 bases from V and 1 base from J, with 11 bases in between. The germline V gene has CDR1 SGHTA and CDR2 FQGNSA. The CDR3 is 15 residues long.

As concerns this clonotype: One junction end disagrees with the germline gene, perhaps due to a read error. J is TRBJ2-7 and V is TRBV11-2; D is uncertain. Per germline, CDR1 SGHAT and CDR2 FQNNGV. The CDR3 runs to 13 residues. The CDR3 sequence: CASSLGLSFEQYF. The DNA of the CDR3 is TGTGCCAGCAGCTTAGGCCTCTCCTTCGAGCAGTACTTC.

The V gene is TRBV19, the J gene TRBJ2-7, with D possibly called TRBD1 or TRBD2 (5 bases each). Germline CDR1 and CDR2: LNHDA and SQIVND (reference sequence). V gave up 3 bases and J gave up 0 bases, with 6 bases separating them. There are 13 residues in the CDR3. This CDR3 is CASSIGASYEQYF. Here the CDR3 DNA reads TGTGCCAGTAGTATCGGGGCCTCCTACGAGCAGTACTTC.

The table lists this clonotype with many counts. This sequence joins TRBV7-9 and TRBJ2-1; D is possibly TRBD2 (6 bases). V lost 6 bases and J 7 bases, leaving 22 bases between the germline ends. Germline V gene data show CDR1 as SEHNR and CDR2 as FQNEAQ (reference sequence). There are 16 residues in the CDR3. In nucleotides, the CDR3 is TGTGCCAGCAGACCCCCGGAGGGCCGTAGGAGGAATGAGCAGTTCTTC. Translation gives CASRPPEGRRRNEQFF.

The CDR3 loop is CASSSTNQGANTGELFF. CDR3 in DNA: TGTGCCAGCAGCTCCACCAACCAGGGGGCGAACACCGGGGAGCTGTTTTTT. The gene calls are TRBV7-3 and TRBJ2-2; 7 bases align to TRBD1. Per the germline V gene, CDR1 is SGHTA and CDR2 is FQGTGA. Trimming removed 4 bases from V and 0 bases from J; junction bases left unmatched: 8. The length of the CDR3 is 17 residues.

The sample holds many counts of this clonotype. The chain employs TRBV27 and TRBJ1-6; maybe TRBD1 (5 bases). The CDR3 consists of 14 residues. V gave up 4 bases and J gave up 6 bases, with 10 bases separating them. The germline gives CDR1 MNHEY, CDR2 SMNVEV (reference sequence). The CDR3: CASSWRGRNSPLHF. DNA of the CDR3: TGTGCCAGCAGTTGGAGGGGCCGTAATTCACCCCTCCACTTT.

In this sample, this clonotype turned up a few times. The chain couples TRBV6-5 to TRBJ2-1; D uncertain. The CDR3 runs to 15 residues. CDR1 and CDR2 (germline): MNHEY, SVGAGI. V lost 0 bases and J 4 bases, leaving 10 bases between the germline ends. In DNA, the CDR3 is TGTGCCAGCAGTTACTCGAAGGGAACATACAATGAGCAGTTCTTC. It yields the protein CASSYSKGTYNEQFF.

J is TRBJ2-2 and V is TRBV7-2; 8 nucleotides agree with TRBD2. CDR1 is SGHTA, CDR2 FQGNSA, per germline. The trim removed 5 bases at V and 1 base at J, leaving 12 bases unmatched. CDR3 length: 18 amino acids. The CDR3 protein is CASSIRSGRLMNTGELFF. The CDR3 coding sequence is TGTGCCAGCAGCATAAGAAGCGGGAGATTAATGAACACCGGGGAGCTGTTTTTT.

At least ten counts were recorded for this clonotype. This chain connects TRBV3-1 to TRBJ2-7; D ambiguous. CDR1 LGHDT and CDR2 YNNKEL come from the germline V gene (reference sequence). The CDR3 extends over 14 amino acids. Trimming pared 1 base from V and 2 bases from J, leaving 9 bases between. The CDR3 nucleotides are TGTGCCAGCAGCCAAGTCCTTCGGGCCTACGAGCAGTACTTC. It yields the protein CASSQVLRAYEQYF.

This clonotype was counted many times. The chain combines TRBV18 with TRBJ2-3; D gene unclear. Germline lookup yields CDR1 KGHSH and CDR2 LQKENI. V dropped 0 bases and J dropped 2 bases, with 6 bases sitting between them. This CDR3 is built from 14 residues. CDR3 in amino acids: CASSPPSNTDTQYF. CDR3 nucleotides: TGTGCCAGCTCACCACCGAGCAACACAGATACGCAGTATTTT.

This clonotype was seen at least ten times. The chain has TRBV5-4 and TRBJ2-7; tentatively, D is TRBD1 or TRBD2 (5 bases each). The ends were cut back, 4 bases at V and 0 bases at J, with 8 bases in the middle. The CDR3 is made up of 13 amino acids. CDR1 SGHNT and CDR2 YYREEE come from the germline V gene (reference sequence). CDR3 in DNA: TGTGCCAGCAGCGGGGACGCCTCCTACGAGCAGTACTTC. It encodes CASSGDASYEQYF.

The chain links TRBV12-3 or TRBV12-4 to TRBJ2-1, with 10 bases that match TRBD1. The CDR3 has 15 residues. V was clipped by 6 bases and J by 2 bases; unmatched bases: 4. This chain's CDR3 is CASSETGGAYNEQFF. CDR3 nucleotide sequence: TGTGCCAGCAGCGAGACAGGGGGCGCCTACAATGAGCAGTTCTTC.

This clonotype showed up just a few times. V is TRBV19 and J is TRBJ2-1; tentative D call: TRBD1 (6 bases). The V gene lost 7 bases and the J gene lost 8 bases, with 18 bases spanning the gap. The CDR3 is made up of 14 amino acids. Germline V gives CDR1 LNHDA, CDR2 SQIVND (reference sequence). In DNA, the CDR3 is TGTGCCAGTACCAGGGGACCCTCGAGCGATGAGCAGTTCTTC. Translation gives CASTRGPSSDEQFF. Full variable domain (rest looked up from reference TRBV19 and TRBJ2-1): DGGITQSPKYLFRKEGQNVTLSCEQNLNHDAMYWYRQDPGQGLRLIYYSQIVNDFQKGDIAEGYSVSREKKESFPLTVTSAQKNPTAFYLCASTRGPSSDEQFFGPGTRLTVL.

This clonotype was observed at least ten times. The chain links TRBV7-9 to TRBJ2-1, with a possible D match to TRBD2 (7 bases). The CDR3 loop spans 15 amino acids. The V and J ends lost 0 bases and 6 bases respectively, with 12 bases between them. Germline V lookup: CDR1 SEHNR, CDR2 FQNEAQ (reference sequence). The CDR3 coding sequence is TGTGCCAGCAGCTTAGCGGGGGGGCTTCGCAATGAGCAGTTCTTC. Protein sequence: CASSLAGGLRNEQFF.

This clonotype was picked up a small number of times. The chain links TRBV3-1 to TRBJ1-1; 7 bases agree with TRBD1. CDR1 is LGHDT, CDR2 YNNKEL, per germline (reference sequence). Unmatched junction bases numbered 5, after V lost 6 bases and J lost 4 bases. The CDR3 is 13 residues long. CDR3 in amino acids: CASRRDSSTEAFF. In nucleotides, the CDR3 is TGTGCCAGCAGACGGGACAGTTCCACTGAAGCTTTCTTT.